This T cell receptor (beta chain) was identified during a study of shared clonotypes between healthy human individuals. Germline V gene data show CDR1 as SQVTM and CDR2 as ANQGSEA. V lost 3 bases to trimming and J lost 0 bases, with 5 bases between them. There are 12 residues in the CDR3. Assay used: immunoSEQ multiplex PCR; TCRdb lists only in-frame clones, some missing. The sample carries some 1,600,000 clones, nearly 99% recorded once. The receptor was isolated from a man aged 25-45 years in good health. Input material: naive CD4+ T cells sorted from blood. Subset reported: CD45RA+ positively selected. The V gene is TRBV29-1, the J gene TRBJ1-1, with D unclear. As DNA, the CDR3 is TGCAGCGTTGATCCCATGAACACTGAAGCTTTCTTT. Protein sequence: CSVDPMNTEAFF. Looking up the rest from reference TRBV29-1 and TRBJ1-1 gives the full variable domain: SAVISQKPSRDICQRGTSLTIQCQVDSQVTMMFWYRQQPGQSLTLIATANQGSEATYESGFVIDKFPISRPNLTFSTLTVSNMSPEDSSIYLCSVDPMNTEAFFGQGTRLTVV.